The next 13 T cell receptor beta chains were all read from a single sample in a study of blood T cell repertoires in COVID-19. Profiling relied on immunoSEQ multiplex PCR, and the TCRdb table lists in-frame clones only, not all of them. Among about 36,000 clones listed, 80% to 90% were seen once. The sample comprised peripheral blood. These receptors originate from a human donor in a cohort sampled during active or convalescent COVID-19. The donor label of this sample is uncertain.

This rearrangement joins TRBV12-3 or TRBV12-4 to TRBJ2-2; D remains unclear. Trimming removed 1 base from V and 8 bases from J, with 8 bases in between. The CDR3 runs 13 residues. Here the CDR3 reads CASSLGRRGELFF. CDR3 sequence (DNA): TGTGCCAGCAGTTTAGGCAGAAGAGGGGAGCTGTTTTTT.

This clone has only a few counts. The chain couples TRBV6-6 to TRBJ1-1; D uncertain. The V end lost 6 bases, the J end lost 5 bases, and 16 bases lay between the germline ends. The CDR3 totals 14 residues. Per germline, CDR1 MNHNY and CDR2 SVGAGI (reference sequence). This chain's CDR3 is CASRNPGDKTEAFF. The CDR3 DNA is TGTGCCAGCAGAAACCCGGGAGACAAGACTGAAGCTTTCTTT.

V and J are TRBV7-2 and TRBJ2-5, with 9 nucleotides matching TRBD2. The CDR3 consists of 19 residues. The V gene's germline CDR1 is SGHTA and CDR2 FQGNSA. V lost 0 bases to trimming and J lost 2 bases; unmatched junction nucleotides: 13. DNA for the CDR3: TGTGCCAGCAGCTTAGCGTGGGCTAGCGGGGAGGGGAGACAAGAGACCCAGTACTTC. Translated, it gives CASSLAWASGEGRQETQYF.

The rearrangement links TRBV10-1 to TRBJ2-1, with TRBD2 matching 10 bases. J was trimmed by 5 bases and V by 3 bases; bases with no gene match: 4. Per germline, CDR1 WNHNN and CDR2 SYGVQD (reference sequence). The CDR3 extends over 15 amino acids. CDR3 protein: CASSDTSGIHNEQFF. The CDR3 nucleotides are TGCGCCAGCAGTGATACTAGCGGGATCCACAATGAGCAGTTCTTC.

The gene calls are TRBV25-1 and TRBJ2-7, with TRBD2 matching 10 bases. Germline CDR1 and CDR2: MGHDK and SYGVNS. This CDR3 has 15 amino acids. With 4 bases clipped from V and 4 bases from J, the junction kept 7 bases outside the gene matches. CDR3 nucleotide sequence: TGTGCCAGCAGTGGCTATAGCGGGAGGCCGTACGAGCAGTACTTC. Translating gives CASSGYSGRPYEQYF.

This clone was detected once. The chain combines TRBV5-1 with TRBJ1-4; 7 nucleotides agree with TRBD1. This CDR3 has 15 residues. Germline V gene sequence: CDR1 SGHRS, CDR2 YFSETQ. V trimming: 9 bases; J trimming: 0 bases; junction bases outside the gene matches: 8. The CDR3 is CANPGQSATNEKLFF. DNA of the CDR3: TGCGCCAACCCGGGACAGAGCGCAACTAATGAAAAACTGTTTTTT.

The chain recombines TRBV5-1 with TRBJ1-5; 7 bases are a match to TRBD1. V shed 4 bases, J shed 4 bases, and the junction held 8 bases outside the gene matches. Germline-derived CDR1 and CDR2 are SGHRS and YFSETQ. The CDR3 sequence is 15 residues long. CDR3 amino acids: CASSRMTGKNQPQHF. The CDR3 bases are TGCGCCAGCAGCCGAATGACAGGGAAGAATCAGCCCCAGCATTTT.

The rearrangement links TRBV14 to TRBJ2-1; 9 bases are shared with TRBD2. The CDR3 consists of 17 residues. Germline V lookup: CDR1 SGHDN, CDR2 FVKESK. With 1 base clipped from V and 0 bases from J, the junction kept 4 bases outside the gene matches. CDR3 amino acids: CASSQVSGSSSYNEQFF. DNA of the CDR3: TGTGCCAGCAGCCAAGTTAGCGGGAGTAGCTCCTACAATGAGCAGTTCTTC.

The J gene is TRBJ2-5, the V gene TRBV7-2, with D unresolved. CDR1 is SGHTA, CDR2 FQGNSA, per germline. Deletions cut 1 base from V and 4 bases from J, with 13 bases between. The CDR3 loop spans 15 amino acids. The CDR3 DNA reads TGTGCCAGCAGCTTAGGTAGCCGCGACCTAGAGACCCAGTACTTC. Its translation: CASSLGSRDLETQYF.

The rearrangement links TRBV27 to TRBJ1-4; TRBD1 aligns across 8 bases. In germline, CDR1 is MNHEY, CDR2 SMNVEV (reference sequence). V lost 5 bases, J lost 0 bases, and 8 bases stayed unmatched. This CDR3 has 17 amino acids. CDR3 nucleotides: TGTGCCAGCAGTGATAGGACAGGGCTTGCAACTAATGAAAAACTGTTTTTT. This translates into CASSDRTGLATNEKLFF. Full variable domain (missing parts from reference TRBV27 and TRBJ1-4): EAQVTQNPRYLITVTGKKLTVTCSQNMNHEYMSWYRQDPGLGLRQIYYSMNVEVTDKGDVPEGYKVSRKEKRNFPLILESPSPNQTSLYFCASSDRTGLATNEKLFFGSGTQLSVL.

This clone has a single count. V is TRBV4-2 and J is TRBJ2-1, with 8 bases matching TRBD2. The CDR3 covers 16 residues. With 1 base clipped from V and 7 bases from J, the junction kept 9 bases outside the gene matches. The germline V gene encodes CDR1 LGHNA and CDR2 YNFKEQ. Here the CDR3 reads CASSQGGGRAENEQFF. CDR3 DNA: TGTGCCAGCAGCCAAGGCGGGGGGAGGGCCGAAAATGAGCAGTTCTTC.

This clone is a singleton in its sample. CDR3 residues: CASSPPERRNTEAFF. The CDR3 nucleotides are TGTGCCAGCAGCCCACCCGAACGCAGGAACACTGAAGCTTTCTTT. The chain carries TRBV4-2 and TRBJ1-1, with D uncertain. Germline CDR1 LGHNA, CDR2 YNFKEQ. Trimming removed 4 bases at V and 1 base at J, with 13 bases between. The CDR3 sequence is 15 residues long.

The rearrangement joins TRBV19 to TRBJ1-1; D not certain. Germline-derived CDR1 and CDR2 are LNHDA and SQIVND (reference sequence). This CDR3 contains 11 residues. Between the trimmed V and J ends, which lost 10 bases and 4 bases, there was a span of 10 bases. The CDR3 protein is CATKSVTEAFF. CDR3 DNA: TGTGCCACTAAATCGGTCACTGAAGCTTTCTTT.